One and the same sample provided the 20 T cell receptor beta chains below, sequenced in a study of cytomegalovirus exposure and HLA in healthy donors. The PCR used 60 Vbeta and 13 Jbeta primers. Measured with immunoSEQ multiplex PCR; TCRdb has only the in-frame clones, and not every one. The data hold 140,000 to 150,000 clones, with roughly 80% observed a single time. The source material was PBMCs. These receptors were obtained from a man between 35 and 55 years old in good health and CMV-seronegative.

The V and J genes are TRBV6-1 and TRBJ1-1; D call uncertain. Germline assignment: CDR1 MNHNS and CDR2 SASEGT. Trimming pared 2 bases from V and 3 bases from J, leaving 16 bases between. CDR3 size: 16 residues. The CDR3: CASSEFDSGLDTEAFF. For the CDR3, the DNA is TGTGCCAGCAGTGAATTTGACTCGGGGTTGGACACTGAAGCTTTCTTT.

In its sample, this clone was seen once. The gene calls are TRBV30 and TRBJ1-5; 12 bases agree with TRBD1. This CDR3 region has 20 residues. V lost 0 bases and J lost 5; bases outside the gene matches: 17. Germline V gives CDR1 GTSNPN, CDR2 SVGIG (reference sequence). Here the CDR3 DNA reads TGTGCCTGGAGTGTAATGGGACAGGGGGCGCGGAGTCTCGGTGATCAGCCCCAGCATTTT. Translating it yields CAWSVMGQGARSLGDQPQHF.

CDR3 protein: CASNPGGYKTYEQYF. The CDR3 DNA sequence: TGTGCCAGCAATCCCGGGGGGTATAAAACCTACGAGCAGTACTTC. The V call is TRBV6-6, the J call TRBJ2-7; 7 bases line up with TRBD2. Per the germline V gene, CDR1 is MNHNY and CDR2 is SVGAGI (reference sequence). Germline trimming cut 7 bases from V and 2 bases from J; bases unmatched to any gene: 11. The CDR3 sequence is 15 residues long.

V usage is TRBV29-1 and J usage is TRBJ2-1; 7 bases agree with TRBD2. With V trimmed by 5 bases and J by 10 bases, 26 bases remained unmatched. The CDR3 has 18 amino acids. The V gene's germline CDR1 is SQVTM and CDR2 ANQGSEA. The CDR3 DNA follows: TGCAGCGTTCCACCGGACATAAGAGGGAGGGGCGCCCGACGGGAGCAGTTCTTC. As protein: CSVPPDIRGRGARREQFF.

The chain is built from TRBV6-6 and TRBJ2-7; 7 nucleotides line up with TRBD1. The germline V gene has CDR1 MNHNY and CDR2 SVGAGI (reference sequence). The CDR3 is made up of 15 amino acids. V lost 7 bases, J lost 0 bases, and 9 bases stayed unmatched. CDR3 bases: TGTGCCAGCACCGCCGGGACAGTGAACTCCTACGAGCAGTACTTC. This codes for CASTAGTVNSYEQYF.

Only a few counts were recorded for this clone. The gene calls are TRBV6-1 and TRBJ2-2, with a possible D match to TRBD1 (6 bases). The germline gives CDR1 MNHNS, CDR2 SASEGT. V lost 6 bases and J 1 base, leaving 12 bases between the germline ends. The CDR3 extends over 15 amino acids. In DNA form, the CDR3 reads TGTGCCAGCAGCTATGGACAGAGGAACACCGGGGAGCTGTTTTTT. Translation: CASSYGQRNTGELFF.

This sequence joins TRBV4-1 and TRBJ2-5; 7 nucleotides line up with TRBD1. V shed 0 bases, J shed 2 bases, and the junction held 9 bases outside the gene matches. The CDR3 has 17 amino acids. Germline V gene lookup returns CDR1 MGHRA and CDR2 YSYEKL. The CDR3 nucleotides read TGCGCCAGCAGCCAAGATCCCTTTGGGGGACAGCAAGAGACCCAGTACTTC. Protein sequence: CASSQDPFGGQQETQYF.

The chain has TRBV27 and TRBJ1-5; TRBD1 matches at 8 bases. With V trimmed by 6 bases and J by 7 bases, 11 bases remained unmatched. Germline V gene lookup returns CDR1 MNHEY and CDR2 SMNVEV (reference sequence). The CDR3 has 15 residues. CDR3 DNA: TGTGCCAGCAGACCCAGGGGGCGCGGGATCCAGCCCCAGCATTTT. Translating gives CASRPRGRGIQPQHF.

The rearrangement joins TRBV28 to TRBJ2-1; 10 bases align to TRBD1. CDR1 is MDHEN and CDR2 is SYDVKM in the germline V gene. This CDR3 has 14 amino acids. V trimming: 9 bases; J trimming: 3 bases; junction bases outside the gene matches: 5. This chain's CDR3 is CASRQGAYYNEQFF. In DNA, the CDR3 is TGTGCCAGTCGACAGGGGGCATACTACAATGAGCAGTTCTTC.

The CDR3 DNA follows: TGCGCCAGCAGCCCCTCGGAAGGAGGCTACAATGAGCAGTTCTTC. Translation: CASSPSEGGYNEQFF. The rearrangement links TRBV5-1 to TRBJ2-1; D is perhaps TRBD2 (5 bases). There are 15 residues in the CDR3. V lost 4 bases and J 3 bases, leaving 14 bases between the germline ends. Germline loops: CDR1 SGHRS, CDR2 YFSETQ.

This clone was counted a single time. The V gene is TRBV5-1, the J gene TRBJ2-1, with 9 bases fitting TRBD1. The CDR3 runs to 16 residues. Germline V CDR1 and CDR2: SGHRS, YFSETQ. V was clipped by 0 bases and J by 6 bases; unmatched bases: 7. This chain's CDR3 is CASSLAPGTGINEQFF. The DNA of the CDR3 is TGCGCCAGCAGCTTGGCACCCGGGACAGGGATCAATGAGCAGTTCTTC.

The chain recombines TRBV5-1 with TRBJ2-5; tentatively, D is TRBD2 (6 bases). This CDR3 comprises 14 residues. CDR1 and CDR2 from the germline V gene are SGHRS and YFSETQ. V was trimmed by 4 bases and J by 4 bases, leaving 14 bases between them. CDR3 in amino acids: CASSAGPRGETQYF. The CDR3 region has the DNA TGCGCCAGCAGCGCGGGACCTCGGGGAGAGACCCAGTACTTC.

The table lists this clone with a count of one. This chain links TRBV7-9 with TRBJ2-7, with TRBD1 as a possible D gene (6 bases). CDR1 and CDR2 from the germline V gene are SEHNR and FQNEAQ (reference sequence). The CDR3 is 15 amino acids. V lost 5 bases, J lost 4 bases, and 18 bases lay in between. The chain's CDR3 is CASSHRAGREYEQYF. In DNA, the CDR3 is TGTGCCAGCAGCCACAGGGCAGGGAGAGAGTACGAGCAGTACTTC.

DNA of the CDR3: TGTGCCAGCAGCTTGGAGACAGGGGGATCACCCCTCCACTTT. Translating it yields CASSLETGGSPLHF. The chain uses TRBV5-5 and TRBJ1-6, with 9 nucleotides matching TRBD1. The V gene's germline CDR1 is SGHKS and CDR2 YYEKEE (reference sequence). There are 14 residues in the CDR3. J was trimmed by 10 bases and V by 0 bases; bases with no gene match: 2.

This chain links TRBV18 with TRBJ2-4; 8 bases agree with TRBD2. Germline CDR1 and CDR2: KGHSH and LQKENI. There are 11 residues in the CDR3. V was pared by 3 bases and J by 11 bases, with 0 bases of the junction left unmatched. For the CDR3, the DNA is TGTGCCAGCTCACCGGGACTAGTTCAGTACTTC. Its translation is CASSPGLVQYF. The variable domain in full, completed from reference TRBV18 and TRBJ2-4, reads NAGVMQNPRHLVRRRGQEARLRCSPMKGHSHVYWYRQLPEEGLKFMVYLQKENIIDESGMPKERFSAEFPKEGPSILRIQQVVRGDSAAYFCASSPGLVQYFGAGTRLSVL.

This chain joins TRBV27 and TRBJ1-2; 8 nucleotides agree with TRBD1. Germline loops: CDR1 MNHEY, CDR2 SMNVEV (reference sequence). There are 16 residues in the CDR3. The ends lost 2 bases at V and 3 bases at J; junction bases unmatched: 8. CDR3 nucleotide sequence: TGTGCCAGCAGTTTACTATCGGGACAGGCCTACTATGGCTACACCTTC. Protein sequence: CASSLLSGQAYYGYTF.

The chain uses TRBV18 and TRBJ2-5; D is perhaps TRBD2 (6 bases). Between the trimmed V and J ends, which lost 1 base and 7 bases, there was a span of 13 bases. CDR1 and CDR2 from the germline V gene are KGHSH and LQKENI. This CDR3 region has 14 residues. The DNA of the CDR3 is TGTGCCAGCTCACCACTTCCTAGCGAGGGGACCCAGTACTTC. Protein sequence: CASSPLPSEGTQYF. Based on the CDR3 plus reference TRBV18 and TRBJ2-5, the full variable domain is NAGVMQNPRHLVRRRGQEARLRCSPMKGHSHVYWYRQLPEEGLKFMVYLQKENIIDESGMPKERFSAEFPKEGPSILRIQQVVRGDSAAYFCASSPLPSEGTQYFGPGTRLLVL.

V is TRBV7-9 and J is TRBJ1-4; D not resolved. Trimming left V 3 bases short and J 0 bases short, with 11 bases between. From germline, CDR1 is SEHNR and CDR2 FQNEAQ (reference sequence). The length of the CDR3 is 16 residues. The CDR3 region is CASSLVSGATNEKLFF. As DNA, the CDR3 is TGTGCCAGCAGCTTGGTGTCCGGTGCAACTAATGAAAAACTGTTTTTT.

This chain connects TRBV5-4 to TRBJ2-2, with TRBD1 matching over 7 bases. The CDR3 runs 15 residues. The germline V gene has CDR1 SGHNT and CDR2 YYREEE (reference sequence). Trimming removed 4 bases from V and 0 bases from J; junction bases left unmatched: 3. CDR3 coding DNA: TGTGCCAGCAGCCCGGACAGGACGAACACCGGGGAGCTGTTTTTT. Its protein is CASSPDRTNTGELFF.

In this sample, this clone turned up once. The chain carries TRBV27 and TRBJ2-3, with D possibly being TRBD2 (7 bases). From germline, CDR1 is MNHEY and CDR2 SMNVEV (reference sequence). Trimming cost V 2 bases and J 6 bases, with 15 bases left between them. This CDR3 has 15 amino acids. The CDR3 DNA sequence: TGTGCCAGCAGTTTAGAGGGGGTCGGGGGGGATACGCAGTATTTT. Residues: CASSLEGVGGDTQYF.